Listed here are 20 T cell receptor beta chains from one sample, sequenced in a study of T cell clusters in autoimmune cytopenias. TRB was amplified from roughly 250 ng of peripheral blood genomic DNA per sample. TRB was amplified by touch-down multiplex PCR, primer pools A and B combined. TCRdb reprocessed the multiplex PCR reads; each CDR3 protein has one entry and no DNA is given. This repertoire comprises roughly 8,100 distinct CDR3 sequences; its ten largest clones make up around 5%. Sequencing used peripheral blood. The origin of the receptors is a human donor with an autoimmune cytopenia or autoimmune hepatitis (not recorded which).

This rearrangement joins TRBV10-1 to TRBJ2-5. CDR1 and CDR2 (germline): WNHNN, SYGVQD (reference sequence). The CDR3 is 11 residues long. The CDR3 protein is CASSDRETQYF.

J is TRBJ2-5 and V is TRBV5-1; TCRdb proposes TRBD1, but this gene call is untestable without DNA. This CDR3 is built from 14 residues. Germline V gene data show CDR1 as SGHRS and CDR2 as YFSETQ. CDR3 protein: CASRRDRAAETQYF.

The chain employs TRBV5-5 and TRBJ1-6. The length of the CDR3 is 15 residues. Germline-derived CDR1 and CDR2 are SGHKS and YYEKEE (reference sequence). The CDR3 spells CASRPESSYNSPLHF.

V gene TRBV18 combines with J gene TRBJ1-3; TCRdb's D call of TRBD1 is untestable without DNA. The CDR3 loop spans 15 amino acids. Germline-derived CDR1 and CDR2 are KGHSH and LQKENI. CDR3 in amino acids: CASSPVTGSGNTIYF. Full variable domain (rest looked up from reference TRBV18 and TRBJ1-3): NAGVMQNPRHLVRRRGQEARLRCSPMKGHSHVYWYRQLPEEGLKFMVYLQKENIIDESGMPKERFSAEFPKEGPSILRIQQVVRGDSAAYFCASSPVTGSGNTIYFGEGSWLTVV.

This clonotype is labeled medium-sized (0.01 to 0.1%) based on frequency. The chain combines TRBV29-1 with TRBJ2-7; TCRdb selects TRBD1, and the lack of DNA leaves this call unchecked. From germline, CDR1 is SQVTM and CDR2 ANQGSEA. The CDR3 is 14 residues long. CDR3 loop: CSVLSRTGDDEQYF.

The chain carries TRBV20-1 and TRBJ2-7; TCRdb lists TRBD2, though no DNA is available to test this call. CDR3 length equals 18 residues. Germline lookup yields CDR1 DFQATT and CDR2 SNEGSKA (reference sequence). CDR3: CSARGGSQWTSGGSEQYF.

The chain employs TRBV6-2 or TRBV6-3 and TRBJ2-1; the D gene TCRdb calls, TRBD1, cannot be checked with no DNA. Germline values: CDR1 MNHEY, CDR2 SVGEGT. The CDR3 is 16 amino acids. The CDR3 reads CASSYSTSPPYNEQFF.

This sequence joins TRBV6-1 and TRBJ1-5; TCRdb gives TRBD1 as the D gene, but with no DNA this cannot be confirmed. Germline assignment: CDR1 MNHNS and CDR2 SASEGT. There are 12 residues in the CDR3. The CDR3 region is CASRGVNQPQHF.

The rearrangement joins TRBV20-1 to TRBJ1-2; TCRdb calls TRBD1, which cannot be checked without DNA. The length of the CDR3 is 14 residues. The germline V gene has CDR1 DFQATT and CDR2 SNEGSKA (reference sequence). This CDR3 reads CSARGLQGSYGYTF.

CDR3 residues: CSARDTLSGANVLTF. This chain links TRBV20-1 with TRBJ2-6. The CDR3 is made up of 15 amino acids. Germline V gene data show CDR1 as DFQATT and CDR2 as SNEGSKA (reference sequence).

Considering frequency, this clonotype is medium-sized. This chain joins TRBV19 and TRBJ1-5; the TCRdb D gene call, TRBD1, has no DNA to confirm it. The CDR3 covers 14 residues. Germline CDR1 reads LNHDA; CDR2 reads SQIVND (reference sequence). CDR3 amino acids: CASKGVLSNQPQHF.

This clonotype ranks as medium-sized in terms of frequency. J is TRBJ2-2 and V is TRBV19. Germline assignment: CDR1 LNHDA and CDR2 SQIVND (reference sequence). This CDR3 is 16 amino acids long. Here the CDR3 reads CASSTLYGVNTGELFF.

CDR3 region: CASSYSDTQGDQPQHF. The rearrangement uses TRBV12-3 or TRBV12-4 and TRBJ1-5; TCRdb gives TRBD1 as the D gene, but with no DNA this cannot be confirmed. The CDR3 has 16 amino acids.

According to its frequency, this clonotype is medium-sized. The CDR3 here is CASSSDSNYGYTF. The chain joins TRBV18 to TRBJ1-2; no DNA is available, so the TRBD1 call from TCRdb remains unchecked. There are 13 residues in the CDR3. The germline gives CDR1 KGHSH, CDR2 LQKENI.

This clonotype registers medium-sized by frequency. The V gene is TRBV18, the J gene TRBJ2-1. The germline V gene encodes CDR1 KGHSH and CDR2 LQKENI. The CDR3 consists of 16 residues. CDR3: CASSPAAQSSYNEQFF.

The chain employs TRBV12-3 or TRBV12-4 and TRBJ2-4; TCRdb designates TRBD1, a call that cannot be tested without DNA. The CDR3 spans 12 residues. The CDR3 sequence is CASSRQGNIQYF.

J is TRBJ2-3 and V is TRBV20-1; lacking DNA, the TRBD2 call made by TCRdb goes unchecked. Germline V lookup: CDR1 DFQATT, CDR2 SNEGSKA (reference sequence). CDR3 size: 16 residues. CDR3 in amino acids: CSARDWGRGTRSTQYF.

The rearrangement uses TRBV11-1 and TRBJ1-1. This CDR3 spans 15 amino acids. Germline loops: CDR1 SGHAT, CDR2 FQDESV (reference sequence). CDR3: CASSSWEGGNTEAFF.

Judged by frequency, this clonotype is medium-sized. The CDR3 sequence: CSGDSGMADTQYF. The J gene is TRBJ2-3, the V gene TRBV29-1; TCRdb's D call, TRBD2, is unchecked because there is no DNA. Germline-derived CDR1 and CDR2 are SQVTM and ANQGSEA. CDR3 size: 13 residues.

This chain connects TRBV7-9 to TRBJ2-1; TCRdb gives TRBD2 as the D gene, but with no DNA this cannot be confirmed. CDR1 and CDR2 (germline): SEHNR, FQNEAQ (reference sequence). The length of the CDR3 is 12 residues. The CDR3 sequence: CASSKGPAAQFF.